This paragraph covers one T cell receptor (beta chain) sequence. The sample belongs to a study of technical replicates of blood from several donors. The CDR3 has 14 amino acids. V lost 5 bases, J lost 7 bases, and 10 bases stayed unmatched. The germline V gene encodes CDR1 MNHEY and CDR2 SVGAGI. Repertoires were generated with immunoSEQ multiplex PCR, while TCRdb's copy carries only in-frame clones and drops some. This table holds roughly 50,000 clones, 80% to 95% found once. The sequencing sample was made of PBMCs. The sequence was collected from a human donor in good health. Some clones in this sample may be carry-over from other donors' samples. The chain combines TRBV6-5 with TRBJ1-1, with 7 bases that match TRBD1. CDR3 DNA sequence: TGTGCCAGCAGTACAGGGGACCTAATATTTGAAGCTTTCTTT. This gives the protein CASSTGDLIFEAFF.